The 26 T cell receptor beta chains listed next were all sequenced from one sample in a study of spatial heterogeneity in lung cancer. Whole-study findings and limits: Mutation counts in tumors were tracked by counts of expanded intratumoral alpha and beta TCRs.

These receptors' antigens are unknown. Indicated time point: sample taken at primary tumor resection. Each CDR3 protein gets one entry after TCRdb re-called the 5' RACE reads with MiXCR. The sample includes some 10,000 distinct CDR3 sequences, around 10% seen only once; the top ten take roughly 12%. The starting material was lung tumor tissue, obtained at surgery. These receptors all come from a female donor with early-stage non-small cell lung cancer.

This clonotype is labeled as medium-sized. Here the CDR3 DNA reads TGCAGTGCTAGAGCCTCCCCTAAGCTACAGGGGGTGGCTTTCTTT. Protein sequence: CSARASPKLQGVAFF. The V and J genes are TRBV20-1 and TRBJ1-1; TRBD1 agrees at 8 bases. The CDR3 sequence is 15 residues long. Trimming cost V 1 base and J 11 bases; bases outside gene matches: 15. From germline, CDR1 is DFQATT and CDR2 SNEGSKA (reference sequence).

This clonotype was detected many times. The J gene is TRBJ1-1, the V gene TRBV7-9; D possibly corresponds to TRBD1 (6 bases). The CDR3 extends over 16 amino acids. Trimming removed 1 base from V and 3 bases from J, with 15 bases in between. Germline CDR1 and CDR2: SEHNR and FQNEAQ (reference sequence). The CDR3 sequence: CASSLVTGKGYTEAFF. CDR3 bases: TGTGCCAGCAGCTTAGTTACAGGGAAGGGGTACACTGAAGCTTTCTTT.

By proportion, this clonotype is medium-sized. V usage is TRBV7-2 and J usage is TRBJ1-2, with TRBD1 as a possible D gene (5 bases). Germline CDR1 SGHTA, CDR2 FQGNSA. V shed 5 bases and J shed 6 bases, with 19 bases lying between them. CDR3 size: 15 residues. The CDR3: CASSQQSGKRDGYTF. CDR3 in DNA: TGTGCCAGCAGCCAACAATCAGGGAAAAGGGATGGCTACACCTTC.

This clonotype was recorded a few times. V gene TRBV4-2 combines with J gene TRBJ1-3; TRBD1 is a possible D gene (5 bases). CDR1 and CDR2 (germline): LGHNA, YNFKEQ. The CDR3 contains 16 residues. V was shortened by 4 bases and J by 8 bases, with 21 bases between the two germline ends. The CDR3 sequence: CASSRTPRVLSDTIYF. In DNA form, the CDR3 reads TGTGCCAGCAGCCGAACTCCCAGGGTCTTATCGGACACCATATATTTT.

This clonotype was seen more than once but under ten times. The chain employs TRBV5-4 and TRBJ1-1; D remains ambiguous. Germline V gene lookup returns CDR1 SGHNT and CDR2 YYREEE (reference sequence). The CDR3 has 12 residues. V shed 4 bases and J shed 4 bases, with 8 bases lying between them. CDR3: CASSGVGTEAFF. The CDR3 bases are TGTGCCAGCAGCGGGGTGGGCACTGAAGCTTTCTTT.

This clonotype was recorded at least ten times. The genes are TRBV7-9 and TRBJ2-2, with TRBD1 matching 12 bases. CDR1 and CDR2 from the germline V gene are SEHNR and FQNEAQ (reference sequence). V dropped 6 bases and J dropped 3; count of bases not matched to a gene: 17. This CDR3 spans 20 amino acids. The CDR3 DNA is TGTGCCAGCAGGGAGCAGGGACAGGGGGCGCTTGAGCTCGACACCGGGGAGCTGTTTTTT. Its translation: CASREQGQGALELDTGELFF.

This clonotype was observed many times. The gene calls are TRBV19 and TRBJ2-2; the D gene is possibly TRBD2 (5 bases). This CDR3 comprises 16 residues. Germline V gene sequence: CDR1 LNHDA, CDR2 SQIVND (reference sequence). V lost 5 bases to trimming and J lost 0 bases, with 13 bases between them. CDR3 bases: TGTGCCAGTAGTCCGGGGTACCCCTCGAACACCGGGGAGCTGTTTTTT. Its protein is CASSPGYPSNTGELFF.

In its sample, this clonotype was seen a few times. The V gene is TRBV6-6, the J gene TRBJ2-2, with no clear D. Germline values: CDR1 MNHNY, CDR2 SVGAGI (reference sequence). Trimming left V 5 bases short and J 5 bases short, with 3 bases between. CDR3 size: 11 residues. CDR3 nucleotide sequence: TGTGCCAGCAGTGGGACCGGGGAGCTGTTTTTT. Its protein is CASSGTGELFF.

This clonotype came up a few times. This sequence joins TRBV6-2 or TRBV6-3 and TRBJ1-5; weak D call: TRBD1 (5 bases). This CDR3 has 17 amino acids. The germline V and J ends were trimmed by 7 bases and 1 base, with 20 bases remaining between them. CDR1 MNHEY and CDR2 SVGEGT come from the germline V gene. The CDR3 nucleotides are TGTGCCAGCATCGGGGCAGGGAAGTTTTTGAGCAATCAGCCCCAGCATTTT. It yields the protein CASIGAGKFLSNQPQHF.

The chain links TRBV11-3 to TRBJ1-5; no definite D call. CDR1 SGHNT and CDR2 YENEEA come from the germline V gene. V lost 0 bases, J lost 7 bases, and 7 bases lay in between. This CDR3 has 13 amino acids. The CDR3 region is CASSLDPSQPQHF. As DNA, the CDR3 is TGTGCCAGCAGCTTAGATCCCTCCCAGCCCCAGCATTTT.

This clonotype was seen at least ten times. V and J are TRBV27 and TRBJ2-7, with D perhaps matching TRBD2 (5 bases). This CDR3 is built from 15 residues. The germline V gene encodes CDR1 MNHEY and CDR2 SMNVEV (reference sequence). V gave up 1 base and J gave up 6 bases, with 16 bases separating them. The CDR3 DNA reads as TGTGCCAGCAGTTTATTAGGGTCGGTTGGGAGCGAGCAGTACTTC. Encoded protein: CASSLLGSVGSEQYF.

This clonotype was picked up many times. The gene calls are TRBV13 and TRBJ2-3, with a possible D match to TRBD1 (5 bases). The CDR3 is made up of 14 amino acids. Trimming took off 0 bases at V and 3 bases at J, with 7 bases between the two ends. CDR1 is PRHDT, CDR2 FYEKMQ, per germline (reference sequence). Here the CDR3 DNA reads TGTGCCAGCAGCTTAGGAGGGGTAACAGATACGCAGTATTTT. It encodes CASSLGGVTDTQYF.

This clonotype was counted between two and nine times. The rearrangement links TRBV6-2 or TRBV6-3 to TRBJ2-1; no definite D call. The CDR3 totals 14 residues. Germline V gives CDR1 MNHEY, CDR2 SVGEGT. V lost 7 bases, J lost 1 base, and 11 bases lay in between. CDR3 DNA: TGTGCCAGCAATCACCGAAATTCCTACAATGAGCAGTTCTTC. Its translation: CASNHRNSYNEQFF.

This clonotype ranks as medium-sized. This rearrangement joins TRBV7-3 to TRBJ2-3, with TRBD2 matching over 13 bases. The CDR3 totals 16 residues. Losses at the gene ends were 4 bases for V and 0 bases for J; bases not matched to a gene: 1. The V gene's germline CDR1 is SGHTA and CDR2 FQGTGA. As DNA, the CDR3 is TGTGCCAGCAGCTCGGGACTAGCGGGAAGCACAGATACGCAGTATTTT. Protein sequence: CASSSGLAGSTDTQYF.

This clonotype was counted at least ten times. The chain joins TRBV7-2 to TRBJ2-3; possibly TRBD2 for D (6 bases). V lost 5 bases and J lost 7, with 10 bases in between. CDR3 size: 12 residues. CDR1 and CDR2 from the germline V gene are SGHTA and FQGNSA. The CDR3 sequence: CASSPGGYTQYF. CDR3 nucleotides: TGTGCCAGCAGCCCCGGGGGTTATACGCAGTATTTT.

Ten or more counts support this clonotype. V gene TRBV5-6 combines with J gene TRBJ1-3, with D unresolved. In germline, CDR1 is SGHDT, CDR2 YYEEEE. V lost 4 bases and J 0 bases, leaving 2 bases between the germline ends. There are 12 residues in the CDR3. CDR3 coding DNA: TGTGCCAGCAGCGGCTCTGGAAACACCATATATTTT. Its protein is CASSGSGNTIYF.

Note on this clonotype: This may be a read error: a much more frequent sequence differs by one nucleotide. In nucleotides, the CDR3 is TGTGCCAGCAGCCAAGTGGGTGGAGACATTCAGTACTTC. The encoded protein is CASSQVGGDIQYF. This chain links TRBV3-1 with TRBJ2-4; D gene uncertain. Germline V gene data show CDR1 as LGHDT and CDR2 as YNNKEL (reference sequence). The V and J ends lost 1 base and 8 bases respectively, with 9 bases between them. This CDR3 spans 13 amino acids. Full variable domain (rest looked up from reference TRBV3-1 and TRBJ2-4): DTAVSQTPKYLVTQMGNDKSIKCEQNLGHDTMYWYKQDSKKFLKIMFSYNNKELIINETVPNRFSPKSPDKAHLNLHINSLELGDSAVYFCASSQVGGDIQYFGAGTRLSVL.

This clonotype has ten or more counts. This chain joins TRBV27 and TRBJ2-2; 8 bases match TRBD2. Germline CDR1 and CDR2: MNHEY and SMNVEV (reference sequence). This CDR3 region has 14 residues. The V and J ends lost 8 bases and 6 bases, in that order; junction bases with no gene match: 8. The CDR3 sequence: CASGRGGLAGELFF. The CDR3, as DNA: TGTGCCAGCGGTCGGGGGGGGTTGGCCGGGGAGCTGTTTTTT.

This chain uses TRBV27 with TRBJ2-7, with D possibly TRBD1 on 6 matching bases. V was cut by 4 bases and J by 2 bases, with 15 bases left in between. Per germline, CDR1 MNHEY and CDR2 SMNVEV (reference sequence). The CDR3 is 15 amino acids. The CDR3 reads CASSSLGADTYEQYF. In DNA form, the CDR3 reads TGTGCCAGCAGTTCTCTGGGGGCAGATACCTACGAGCAGTACTTC.

The sample holds a few counts of this clonotype. V and J are TRBV20-1 and TRBJ1-1; D is undetermined. Germline values: CDR1 DFQATT, CDR2 SNEGSKA (reference sequence). Between the trimmed V and J ends, which lost 5 bases and 0 bases, there was a span of 13 bases. The CDR3 spans 14 residues. Here the CDR3 DNA reads TGCAGTGCTGACGCGGGTTCCATGAACACTGAAGCTTTCTTT. This translates into CSADAGSMNTEAFF.

V is TRBV4-2 and J is TRBJ2-5, with D perhaps given as TRBD1 or TRBD2 (5 bases each). V was pared by 0 bases and J by 4 bases, with 12 bases between. The CDR3 runs 15 residues. Looked up from germline, CDR1 is LGHNA and CDR2 is YNFKEQ. DNA of the CDR3: TGTGCCAGCAGCCAAGAGATCCCTGGGGGAGAGACCCAGTACTTC. It specifies CASSQEIPGGETQYF.

This clonotype was seen repeatedly, ten times or more. V is TRBV7-2 and J is TRBJ1-3, with D uncertain. V lost 0 bases, J lost 3 bases, and 9 bases lay in between. The CDR3 loop spans 15 amino acids. Per the germline V gene, CDR1 is SGHTA and CDR2 is FQGNSA. The CDR3: CASSLAKGFGNTIYF. The CDR3 DNA sequence: TGTGCCAGCAGCTTAGCGAAGGGTTTTGGAAACACCATATATTTT. The variable domain in full, with the rest retrieved from reference TRBV7-2 and TRBJ1-3, is GAGVSQSPSNKVTEKGKDVELRCDPISGHTALYWYRQSLGQGLEFLIYFQGNSAPDKSGLPSDRFSAERTGGSVSTLTIQRTQQEDSAVYLCASSLAKGFGNTIYFGEGSWLTVV.

In its sample, this clonotype was seen many times. The V gene is TRBV5-4, the J gene TRBJ2-5; D is perhaps TRBD2 (6 bases). CDR3 length equals 14 residues. Germline CDR1 and CDR2: SGHNT and YYREEE (reference sequence). Trimming removed 3 bases at V and 5 bases at J, with 14 bases between. CDR3 protein: CASSSGGVGETQYF. The CDR3 region has the DNA TGTGCCAGCAGCTCAGGAGGGGTTGGGGAGACCCAGTACTTC. Using reference TRBV5-4 and TRBJ2-5 for the parts outside the CDR3, the full variable domain is ETGVTQSPTHLIKTRGQQVTLRCSSQSGHNTVSWYQQALGQGPQFIFQYYREEENGRGNFPPRFSGLQFPNYSSELNVNALELDDSALYLCASSSGGVGETQYFGPGTRLLVL.

This clonotype was seen many times. The chain links TRBV6-5 to TRBJ2-7; 7 bases are a match to TRBD2. Germline values: CDR1 MNHEY, CDR2 SVGAGI. This CDR3 contains 13 residues. V gave up 3 bases and J gave up 2 bases; unmatched junction bases: 1. In DNA form, the CDR3 reads TGTGCCAGCAGTTATGGACTAGCCTACGAGCAGTACTTC. It translates to CASSYGLAYEQYF.

In this sample, this clonotype turned up a few times. This sequence joins TRBV12-3 or TRBV12-4 and TRBJ1-3; no clear D. This CDR3 region has 15 residues. Trimming removed 2 bases from V and 0 bases from J, with 8 bases in between. The CDR3 nucleotides read TGTGCCAGCAGTTTAATCATACCCTCTGGAAACACCATATATTTT. Its protein product is CASSLIIPSGNTIYF.

The sample holds a few counts of this clonotype. The chain carries TRBV3-1 and TRBJ1-5; 8 positions agree with TRBD1. Germline CDR1 LGHDT, CDR2 YNNKEL (reference sequence). The CDR3 has 14 residues. Trimming removed 5 bases from V and 5 bases from J; junction bases left unmatched: 5. The CDR3 coding sequence is TGTGCCAGCAGCTTTGGACAGGGCCATCAGCCCCAGCATTTT. Protein sequence: CASSFGQGHQPQHF.